This TCR beta chain was identified during a study of blood T cell repertoires in COVID-19. Generated by immunoSEQ multiplex PCR, the TCRdb table keeps only in-frame clones and is missing some. The table records around 220,000 clones, about nine tenths of them present only once. From germline, CDR1 is MNHEY and CDR2 SMNVEV (reference sequence). Trimming stripped 3 bases from V and 0 bases from J, with 12 bases between. CDR3 length equals 16 residues. This TCR derives from a woman aged 18 to 35 who had recovered from COVID-19. The chain uses TRBV27 and TRBJ2-1; TRBD1 might be the D (5 bases). The sequenced material came from PBMCs or T cells enriched from blood (not recorded which). Here the CDR3 DNA reads TGTGCCAGCAGTTTTGGGGCGGTGGGCTCCTACAATGAGCAGTTCTTC. Translated, it gives CASSFGAVGSYNEQFF.